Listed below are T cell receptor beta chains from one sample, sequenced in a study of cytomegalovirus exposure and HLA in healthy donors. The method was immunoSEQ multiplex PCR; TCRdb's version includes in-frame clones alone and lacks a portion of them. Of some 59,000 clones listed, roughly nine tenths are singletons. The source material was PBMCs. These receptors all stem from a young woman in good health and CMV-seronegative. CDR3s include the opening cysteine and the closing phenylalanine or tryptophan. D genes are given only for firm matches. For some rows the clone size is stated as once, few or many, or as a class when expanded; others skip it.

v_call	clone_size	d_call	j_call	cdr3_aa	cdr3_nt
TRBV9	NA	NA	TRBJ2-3	CASSVSPDTQYF	TGTGCCAGCAGCGTCAGTCCTGATACGCAGTATTTT
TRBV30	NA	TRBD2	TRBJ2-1	CAWSRGVEQFF	TGTGCCTGGAGTCGGGGGGTCGAGCAGTTCTTC
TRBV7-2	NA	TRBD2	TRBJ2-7	CASSSTSAYEQYF	TGTGCCAGCAGCTCGACTAGCGCCTACGAGCAGTACTTC
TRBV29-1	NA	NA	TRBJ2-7	CSGGTTIYEQYF	TGCAGCGGTGGGACAACCATCTACGAGCAGTACTTC
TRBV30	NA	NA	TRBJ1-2	CAWSRGNRYGYTF	TGTGCCTGGAGCAGGGGAAACCGCTATGGCTACACCTTC
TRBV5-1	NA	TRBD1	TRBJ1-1	CASSVMGQGNTEAFF	TGCGCCAGCAGCGTAATGGGACAGGGGAACACTGAAGCTTTCTTT
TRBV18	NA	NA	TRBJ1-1	CASSPDRVEAFF	TGTGCCAGCTCACCAGACAGAGTTGAAGCTTTCTTT
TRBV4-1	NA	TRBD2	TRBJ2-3	CASSQEPGGITQYF	TGCGCCAGCAGCCAAGAGCCGGGAGGGATTACGCAGTATTTT
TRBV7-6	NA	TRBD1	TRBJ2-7	CASSRGQGTYEQYF	TGTGCCAGCAGCCGGGGACAGGGGACCTACGAGCAGTACTTC
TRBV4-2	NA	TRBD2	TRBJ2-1	CASSPEERGYNEQFF	TGTGCCAGCAGCCCCGAGGAGCGGGGTTACAATGAGCAGTTCTTC
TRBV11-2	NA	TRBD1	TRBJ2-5	CASSLVGTDGETQYF	TGTGCCAGCAGCTTAGTCGGGACAGACGGGGAGACCCAGTACTTC
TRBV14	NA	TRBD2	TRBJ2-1	CASSQERLATYNEQFF	TGTGCCAGCAGCCAAGAGCGACTAGCGACGTACAATGAGCAGTTCTTC
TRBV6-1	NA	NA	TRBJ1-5	CASSEGDTNQPQHF	TGTGCCAGCAGTGAAGGGGACACCAATCAGCCCCAGCATTTT
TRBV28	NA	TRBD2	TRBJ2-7	CASSLFVASGMWDEQYF	TGTGCCAGCAGTTTATTCGTCGCTAGCGGGATGTGGGACGAGCAGTACTTC
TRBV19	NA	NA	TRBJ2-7	CARGQDYEQYF	TGTGCCAGGGGACAAGACTACGAGCAGTACTTC
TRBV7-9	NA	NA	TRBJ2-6	CASSRGGGEGSGANVLTF	TGTGCCAGCAGCCGTGGCGGGGGCGAAGGCTCTGGGGCCAACGTCCTGACTTTC
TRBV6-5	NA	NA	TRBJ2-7	CASSSRHEQYF	TGTGCCAGCAGTTCCAGGCACGAGCAGTACTTC
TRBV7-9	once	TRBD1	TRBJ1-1	CASGAGGLNTEAFF	TGTGCCAGCGGGGCAGGGGGCTTGAACACTGAAGCTTTCTTT
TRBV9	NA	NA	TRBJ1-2	CASSVAGRYGYTF	TGTGCCAGCAGCGTAGCAGGGCGCTATGGCTACACCTTC
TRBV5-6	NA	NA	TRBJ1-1	CASSLQAEDTEAFF	TGTGCCAGCAGCTTGCAGGCGGAGGACACTGAAGCTTTCTTT
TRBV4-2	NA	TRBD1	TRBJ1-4	CASSRDRGYEKLFF	TGTGCCAGCAGCCGGGACAGGGGCTATGAAAAACTGTTTTTT
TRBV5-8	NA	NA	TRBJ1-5	CASSRPGGNQPQHF	TGTGCCAGCAGCCGCCCCGGGGGCAATCAGCCCCAGCATTTT
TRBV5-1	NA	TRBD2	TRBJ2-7	CASGAGGPFFYEQYF	TGCGCCAGCGGGGCGGGGGGGCCTTTTTTCTACGAGCAGTACTTC
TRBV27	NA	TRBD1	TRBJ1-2	CASRSDRGVMNYGYTF	TGTGCCAGCAGATCGGACAGGGGAGTTATGAACTATGGCTACACCTTC
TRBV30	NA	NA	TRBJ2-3	CAWGSVAQYF	TGTGCCTGGGGGAGTGTGGCGCAGTATTTT
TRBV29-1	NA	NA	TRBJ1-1	CSVVREEAFF	TGCAGCGTTGTACGGGAGGAAGCTTTCTTT
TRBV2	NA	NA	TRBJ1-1	CASSGDRHTEAFF	TGTGCCAGCAGTGGAGACAGACACACTGAAGCTTTCTTT
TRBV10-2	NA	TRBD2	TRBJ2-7	CASSESTSGTYEQYF	TGCGCCAGCAGTGAGTCCACTAGCGGCACCTACGAGCAGTACTTC
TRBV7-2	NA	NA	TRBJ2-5	CASSSQGLSQETQYF	TGTGCCAGCAGCTCGCAGGGACTTTCCCAAGAGACCCAGTACTTC
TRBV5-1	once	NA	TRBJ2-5	CASSGRAAGFQETQYF	TGCGCCAGCAGCGGAAGGGCGGCGGGGTTTCAAGAGACCCAGTACTTC
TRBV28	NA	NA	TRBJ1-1	CASSFVQGRTEAFF	TGTGCCAGCAGTTTTGTGCAGGGTCGGACTGAAGCTTTCTTT
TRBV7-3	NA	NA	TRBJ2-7	CASSLTADAPQYF	TGTGCCAGCAGCTTAACGGCAGATGCCCCGCAGTACTTC
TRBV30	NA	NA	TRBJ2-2	CASPRGNTGELFF	TGTGCCTCCCCACGGGGGAACACCGGGGAGCTGTTTTTT
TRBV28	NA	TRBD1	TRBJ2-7	CASSTRQGDLYEQYF	TGTGCCAGCAGTACCCGACAGGGGGATCTGTACGAGCAGTACTTC
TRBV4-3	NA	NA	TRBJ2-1	CASSEIWEGVRYNEQFF	TGCGCCAGCAGCGAGATCTGGGAAGGGGTCCGCTACAATGAGCAGTTCTTC
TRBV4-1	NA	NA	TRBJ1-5	CASSLKQDQPQHF	TGCGCCAGCAGCCTGAAGCAGGATCAGCCCCAGCATTTT
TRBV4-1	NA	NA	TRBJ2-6	CASSHRTASGANVLTF	TGCGCCAGCAGCCATCGGACAGCTTCTGGGGCCAACGTCCTGACTTTC
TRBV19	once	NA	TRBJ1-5	CASSIKAGGQPQHF	TGTGCCAGTAGTATAAAGGCGGGGGGTCAGCCCCAGCATTTT
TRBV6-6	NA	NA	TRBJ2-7	CASSRDSYEQYF	TGTGCCAGCAGTCGGGACTCTTACGAGCAGTACTTC
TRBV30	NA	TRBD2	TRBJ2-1	CAWKLAGGGGEQFF	TGTGCCTGGAAACTAGCGGGAGGAGGAGGTGAGCAGTTCTTC
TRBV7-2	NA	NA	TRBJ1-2	CASSLVQIRGYTF	TGTGCCAGCAGCTTAGTACAGATTCGGGGCTACACCTTC
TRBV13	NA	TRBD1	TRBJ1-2	CASSVRQGIYGYTF	TGTGCCAGCAGCGTAAGACAGGGGATCTATGGCTACACCTTC
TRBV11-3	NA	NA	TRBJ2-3	CASSLSSLNTQYF	TGTGCCAGCAGCTTGTCGTCCCTTAATACGCAGTATTTT
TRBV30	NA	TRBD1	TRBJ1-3	CAWSQGAENTIYF	TGTGCCTGGAGCCAGGGGGCTGAAAACACCATATATTTT
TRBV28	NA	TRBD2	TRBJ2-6	CASTKTSAGPGANVLTF	TGTGCCAGCACCAAGACTAGCGCTGGCCCTGGGGCCAACGTCCTGACTTTC
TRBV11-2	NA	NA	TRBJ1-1	CASSLAAVMNTEAFF	TGTGCCAGCAGCTTAGCGGCGGTCATGAACACTGAAGCTTTCTTT
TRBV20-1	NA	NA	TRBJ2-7	CSLLLSYEQYF	TGCAGTCTCCTCCTCTCCTACGAGCAGTACTTC
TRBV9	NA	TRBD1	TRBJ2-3	CASSVGTGPQATQYF	TGTGCCAGCAGCGTAGGGACAGGTCCACAAGCTACGCAGTATTTT
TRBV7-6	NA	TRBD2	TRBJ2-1	CASSASGGARSEQFF	TGTGCCAGCAGTGCTAGCGGGGGGGCCCGCTCCGAGCAGTTCTTC
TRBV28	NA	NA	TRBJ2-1	CASSFLEWQDEQFF	TGTGCCAGCAGTTTCCTTGAATGGCAAGATGAGCAGTTCTTC
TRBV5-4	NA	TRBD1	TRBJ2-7	CASRRDSYEQYF	TGTGCCAGCAGACGGGACAGCTACGAGCAGTACTTC
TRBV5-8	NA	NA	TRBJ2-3	CASSLGTRSHTDTQYF	TGTGCCAGCAGCTTGGGCACGAGGAGTCACACAGATACGCAGTATTTT
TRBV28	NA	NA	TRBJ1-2	CASTHRAQNYGYTF	TGTGCCAGCACGCACAGGGCCCAGAACTATGGCTACACCTTC
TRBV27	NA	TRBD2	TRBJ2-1	CASTIAGGSYNEQFF	TGTGCCAGCACAATAGCGGGGGGGTCCTACAATGAGCAGTTCTTC
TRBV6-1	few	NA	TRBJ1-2	CASSTGFYGYTF	TGTGCCAGCAGTACAGGGTTTTATGGCTACACCTTC
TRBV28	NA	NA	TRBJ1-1	CASSLPLDGAFF	TGTGCCAGCAGTTTACCCCTAGACGGAGCTTTCTTT